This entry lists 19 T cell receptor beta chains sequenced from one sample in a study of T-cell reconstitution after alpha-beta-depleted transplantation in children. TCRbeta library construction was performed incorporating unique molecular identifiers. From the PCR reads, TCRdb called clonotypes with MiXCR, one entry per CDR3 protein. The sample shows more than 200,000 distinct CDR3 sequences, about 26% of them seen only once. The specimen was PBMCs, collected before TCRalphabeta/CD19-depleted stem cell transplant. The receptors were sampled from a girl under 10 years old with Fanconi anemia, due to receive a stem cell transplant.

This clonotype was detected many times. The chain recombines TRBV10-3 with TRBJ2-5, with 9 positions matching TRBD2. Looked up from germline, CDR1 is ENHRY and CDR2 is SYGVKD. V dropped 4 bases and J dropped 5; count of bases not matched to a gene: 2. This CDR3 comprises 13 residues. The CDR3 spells CAISGLAGETQYF. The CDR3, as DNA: TGTGCCATCAGTGGGCTAGCGGGGGAGACCCAGTACTTC.

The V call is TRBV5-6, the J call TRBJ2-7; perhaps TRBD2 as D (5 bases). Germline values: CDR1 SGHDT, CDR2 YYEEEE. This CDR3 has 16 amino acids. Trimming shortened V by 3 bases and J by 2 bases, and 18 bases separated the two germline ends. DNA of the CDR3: TGTGCCAGCAGCTCTCGGAGGAGAGGTCATCCCTACGAGCAGTACTTC. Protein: CASSSRRRGHPYEQYF. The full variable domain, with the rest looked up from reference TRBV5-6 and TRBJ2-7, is DAGVTQSPTHLIKTRGQQVTLRCSPKSGHDTVSWYQQALGQGPQFIFQYYEEEERQRGNFPDRFSGHQFPNYSSELNVNALLLGDSALYLCASSSRRRGHPYEQYFGPGTRLTVT.

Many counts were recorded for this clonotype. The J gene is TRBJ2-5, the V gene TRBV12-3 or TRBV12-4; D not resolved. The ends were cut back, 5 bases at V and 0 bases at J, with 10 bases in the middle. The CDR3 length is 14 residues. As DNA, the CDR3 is TGTGCCAGCAGTCCGTCTCCCTACCAAGAGACCCAGTACTTC. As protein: CASSPSPYQETQYF.

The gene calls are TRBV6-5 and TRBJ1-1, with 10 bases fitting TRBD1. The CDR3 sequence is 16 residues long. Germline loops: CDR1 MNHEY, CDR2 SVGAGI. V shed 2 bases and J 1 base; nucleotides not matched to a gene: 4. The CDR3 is CASSYPGQGKNTEAFF. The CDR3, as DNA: TGTGCCAGCAGTTACCCGGGACAGGGGAAGAACACTGAAGCTTTCTTT.

The DNA of the CDR3 is TGCAGTGCCAGTCCCGGGACAGGGATCGGCGAGCAGTACTTC. Translation gives CSASPGTGIGEQYF. The chain links TRBV20-1 to TRBJ2-7; TRBD1 agrees at 9 bases. Germline loops: CDR1 DFQATT, CDR2 SNEGSKA (reference sequence). V lost 6 bases, J lost 6 bases, and 12 bases stayed unmatched. The length of the CDR3 is 14 residues.

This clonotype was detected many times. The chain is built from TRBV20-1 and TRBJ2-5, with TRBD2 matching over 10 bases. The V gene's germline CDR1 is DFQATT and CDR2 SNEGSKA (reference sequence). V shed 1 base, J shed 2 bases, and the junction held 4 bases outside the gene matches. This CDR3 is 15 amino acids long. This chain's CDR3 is CSARGRTSGQETQYF. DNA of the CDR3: TGCAGTGCTAGAGGGAGGACTAGCGGTCAAGAGACCCAGTACTTC.

The CDR3 protein is CASSFAGSGAGELFF. The CDR3, as DNA: TGTGCCAGCAGTTTCGCTGGGAGTGGAGCCGGGGAGCTGTTTTTT. The rearrangement joins TRBV12-3 or TRBV12-4 to TRBJ2-2, with D tentatively TRBD2 (5 bases). The length of the CDR3 is 15 residues. V gave up 3 bases and J gave up 6 bases, with 14 bases separating them.

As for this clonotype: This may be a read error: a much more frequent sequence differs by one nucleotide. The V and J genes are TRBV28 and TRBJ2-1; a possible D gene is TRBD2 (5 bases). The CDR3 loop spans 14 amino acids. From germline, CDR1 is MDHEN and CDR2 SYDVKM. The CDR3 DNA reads TGTGCCAGCAAGGAGGACCCCCTGAAGGATGAGGAGTTCTTC. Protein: CASKEDPLKDEEFF.

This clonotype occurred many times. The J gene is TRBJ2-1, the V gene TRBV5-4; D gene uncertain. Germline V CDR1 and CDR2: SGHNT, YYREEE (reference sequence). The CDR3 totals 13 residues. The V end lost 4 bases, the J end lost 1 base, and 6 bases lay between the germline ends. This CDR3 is CASSAMSYNEQFF. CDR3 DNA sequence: TGTGCCAGCAGCGCCATGTCCTACAATGAGCAGTTCTTC. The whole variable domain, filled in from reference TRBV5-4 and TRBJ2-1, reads ETGVTQSPTHLIKTRGQQVTLRCSSQSGHNTVSWYQQALGQGPQFIFQYYREEENGRGNFPPRFSGLQFPNYSSELNVNALELDDSALYLCASSAMSYNEQFFGPGTRLTVL.

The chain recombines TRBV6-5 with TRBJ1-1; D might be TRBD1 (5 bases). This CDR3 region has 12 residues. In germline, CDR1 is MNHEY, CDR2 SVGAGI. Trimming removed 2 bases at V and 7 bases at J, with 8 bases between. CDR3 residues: CASSYAGVEAFF. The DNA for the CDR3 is TGTGCCAGCAGTTACGCGGGGGTTGAAGCTTTCTTT.

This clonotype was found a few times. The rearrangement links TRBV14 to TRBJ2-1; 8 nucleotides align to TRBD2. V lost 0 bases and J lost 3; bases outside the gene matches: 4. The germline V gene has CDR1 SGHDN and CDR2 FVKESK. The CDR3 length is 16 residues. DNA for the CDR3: TGTGCCAGCAGCCAAGATAGCGGGATCGGCTACAATGAGCAGTTCTTC. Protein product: CASSQDSGIGYNEQFF.

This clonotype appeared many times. The CDR3 loop reads CASIGSGSYEQYF. CDR3 nucleotides: TGTGCCAGCATAGGTAGCGGGAGTTACGAGCAGTACTTC. V is TRBV28 and J is TRBJ2-7; the match to TRBD2 covers 9 bases. The CDR3 spans 13 residues. V trimming: 7 bases; J trimming: 4 bases; junction bases outside the gene matches: 5. Germline CDR1 and CDR2: MDHEN and SYDVKM.

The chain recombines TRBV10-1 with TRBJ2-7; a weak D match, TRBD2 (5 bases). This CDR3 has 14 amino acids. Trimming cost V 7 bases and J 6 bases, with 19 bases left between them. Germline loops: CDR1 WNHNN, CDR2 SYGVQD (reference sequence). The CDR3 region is CASKARASLFEQYF. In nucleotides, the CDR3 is TGCGCCAGCAAGGCCCGCGCTAGCCTATTCGAGCAGTACTTC.

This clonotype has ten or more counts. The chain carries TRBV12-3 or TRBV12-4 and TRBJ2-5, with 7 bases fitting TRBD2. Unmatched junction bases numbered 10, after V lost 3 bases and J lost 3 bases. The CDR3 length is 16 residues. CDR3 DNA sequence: TGTGCCAGCAGTTTTAGACTAGCCATGGACGAAGAGACCCAGTACTTC. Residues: CASSFRLAMDEETQYF.

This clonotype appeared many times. The CDR3 sequence is CAIRTGTSGRDTQYF. CDR3 coding DNA: TGTGCCATCAGGACCGGGACTAGCGGGAGAGATACGCAGTATTTT. This chain uses TRBV10-3 with TRBJ2-3; 14 bases agree with TRBD2. The J segment lost 5 bases and the V segment lost 6 bases, leaving 4 bases of the junction unmatched. The CDR3 covers 15 residues. The germline V gene has CDR1 ENHRY and CDR2 SYGVKD.

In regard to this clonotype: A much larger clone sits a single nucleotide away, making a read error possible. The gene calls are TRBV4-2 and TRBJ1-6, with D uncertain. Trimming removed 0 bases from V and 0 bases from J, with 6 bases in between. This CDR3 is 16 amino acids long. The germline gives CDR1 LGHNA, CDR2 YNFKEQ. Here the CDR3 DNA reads TGTGCCAGCAGCCAAGAGGGGAGCTCCTATAATTCACCCCTCCACTTT. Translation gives CASSQEGSSYNSPLHF.

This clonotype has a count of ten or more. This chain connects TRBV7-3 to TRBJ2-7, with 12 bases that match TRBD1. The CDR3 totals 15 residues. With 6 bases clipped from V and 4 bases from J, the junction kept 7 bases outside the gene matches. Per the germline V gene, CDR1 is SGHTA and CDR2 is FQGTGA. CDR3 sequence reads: CASSPGQGALYEQYF. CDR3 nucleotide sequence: TGTGCCAGCAGTCCGGGACAGGGGGCTTTGTACGAGCAGTACTTC.

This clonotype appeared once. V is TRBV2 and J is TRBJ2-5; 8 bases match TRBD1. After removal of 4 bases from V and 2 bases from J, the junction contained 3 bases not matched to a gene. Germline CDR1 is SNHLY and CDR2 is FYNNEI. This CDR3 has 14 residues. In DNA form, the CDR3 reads TGTGCCAGCAGTGGGCGGACAGGGCAAGAGACCCAGTACTTC. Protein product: CASSGRTGQETQYF.

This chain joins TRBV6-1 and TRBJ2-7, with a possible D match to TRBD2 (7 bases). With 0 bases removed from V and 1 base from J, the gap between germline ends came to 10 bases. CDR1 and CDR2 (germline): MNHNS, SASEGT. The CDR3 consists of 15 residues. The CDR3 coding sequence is TGTGCCAGCAGTGAAGCGGGAGGGGGATCCTACGAGCAGTACTTC. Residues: CASSEAGGGSYEQYF.